This T cell receptor beta chain was captured by sequencing in a study of vaccination effects on CD4 cells after COVID-19. V lost 2 bases and J lost 4, with 15 bases in between. Germline assignment: CDR1 LNHNV and CDR2 YYDKDF (reference sequence). The CDR3 is 17 amino acids. As concerns this clone: What it binds is not known.

Study-wide results and caveats: Researchers reported few convalescent patients and no early post-infection timepoints in the study. Late post-vaccination samples showed marked contraction of infection- and vaccine-induced clones.

CD4+ T cells specific for antigen were expanded with viral peptide pools by the ViraFEST assay before sequencing. When less than 12 days of culture had elapsed, CD4+ T cells were isolated. Having tested negative for nucleocapsid antibodies, the vaccine recipients showed no prior SARS-CoV-2 infection. On day 3 and again on day 7, half the medium was replaced with IL-2 medium. Sequencing was performed with immunoSEQ multiplex PCR; in TCRdb, only in-frame clones are kept and a portion is missing. The table lists 55,000 to 80,000 clones, over 70% of them singletons. The TCR comes from a human donor who received a COVID-19 vaccine. The chain couples TRBV15 to TRBJ2-6; no clear D. Sequences were derived from CD4+ T cells from PBMCs cultured with SARS-CoV-2 spike peptides, sampled before COVID-19 vaccination. CDR3 protein: CATSRTWGFGGANVLTF. Written as DNA, the CDR3 is TGTGCCACCAGCAGAACCTGGGGATTTGGAGGGGCCAACGTCCTGACTTTC.